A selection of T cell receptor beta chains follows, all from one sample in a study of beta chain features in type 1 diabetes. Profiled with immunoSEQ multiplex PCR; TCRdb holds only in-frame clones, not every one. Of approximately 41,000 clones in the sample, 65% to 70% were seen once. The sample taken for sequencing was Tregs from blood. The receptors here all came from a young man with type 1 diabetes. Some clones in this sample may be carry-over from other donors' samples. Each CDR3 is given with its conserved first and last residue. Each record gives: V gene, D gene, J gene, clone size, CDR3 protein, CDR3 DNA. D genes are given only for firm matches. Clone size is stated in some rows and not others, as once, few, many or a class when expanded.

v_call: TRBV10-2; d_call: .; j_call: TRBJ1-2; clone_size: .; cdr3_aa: CASSLGLIYGYTF; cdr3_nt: TGCGCCAGCAGTTTGGGACTGATCTATGGCTACACCTTC
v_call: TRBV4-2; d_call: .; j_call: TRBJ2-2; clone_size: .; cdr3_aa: CASSPRGDTEDTGELFF; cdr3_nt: TGTGCCAGCAGCCCCCGAGGGGACACCGAGGACACCGGGGAGCTGTTTTTT
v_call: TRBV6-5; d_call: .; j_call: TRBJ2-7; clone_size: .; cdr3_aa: CASSGDTYEQYF; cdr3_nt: TGTGCCAGCAGTGGGGACACCTACGAGCAGTACTTC
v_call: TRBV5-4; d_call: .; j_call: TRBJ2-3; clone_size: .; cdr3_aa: CASSSYLESTDTQYF; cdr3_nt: TGTGCCAGCAGCTCCTACCTAGAGAGCACAGATACGCAGTATTTT
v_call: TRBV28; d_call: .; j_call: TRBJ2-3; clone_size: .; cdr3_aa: CASSSSGGGAADTQYF; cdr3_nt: TGTGCCAGCAGTTCCTCTGGTGGGGGGGCGGCAGATACGCAGTATTTT
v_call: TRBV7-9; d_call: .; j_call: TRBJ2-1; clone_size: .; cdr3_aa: CASSFEEQFF; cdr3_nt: TGTGCCAGCAGCTTCGAGGAGCAGTTCTTC
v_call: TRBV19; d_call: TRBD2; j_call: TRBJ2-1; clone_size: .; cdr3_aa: CASTPPGRGLNEQFF; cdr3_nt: TGTGCCAGTACCCCCCCCGGGCGGGGGTTGAATGAGCAGTTCTTC
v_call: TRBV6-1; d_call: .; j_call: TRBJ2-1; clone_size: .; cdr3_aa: CASSPRTGSYNEQFF; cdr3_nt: TGTGCCAGCAGTCCCCGGACGGGATCCTACAATGAGCAGTTCTTC
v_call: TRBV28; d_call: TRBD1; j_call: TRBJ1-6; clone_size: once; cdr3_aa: CASSLGQDNSPLHF; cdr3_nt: TGTGCCAGCAGTTTAGGACAGGATAATTCACCCCTCCACTTT
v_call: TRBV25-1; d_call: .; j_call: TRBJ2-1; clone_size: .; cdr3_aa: CASSDRAGEQFF; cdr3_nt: TGTGCCAGCAGTGATCGTGCAGGGGAGCAGTTCTTC
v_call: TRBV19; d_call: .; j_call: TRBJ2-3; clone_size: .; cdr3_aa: CASSISGADTQYF; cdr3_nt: TGTGCCAGTAGTATTTCGGGGGCAGATACGCAGTATTTT
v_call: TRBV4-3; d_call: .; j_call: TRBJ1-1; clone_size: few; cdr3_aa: CASSHLTGREEAFF; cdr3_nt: TGCGCCAGCAGCCATCTAACCGGGAGGGAAGAAGCTTTCTTT
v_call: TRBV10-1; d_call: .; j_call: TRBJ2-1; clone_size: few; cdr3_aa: CASSGGSLSYNEQFF; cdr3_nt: TGCGCCAGCAGTGGCGGTAGCCTCTCCTACAATGAGCAGTTCTTC
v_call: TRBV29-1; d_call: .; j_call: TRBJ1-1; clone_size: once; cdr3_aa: CSVAGANTEAFF; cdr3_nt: TGCAGCGTTGCTGGGGCGAACACTGAAGCTTTCTTT
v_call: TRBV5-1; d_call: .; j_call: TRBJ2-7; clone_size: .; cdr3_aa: CASSLTGLSYEQYF; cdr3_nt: TGCGCCAGCAGCTTAACCGGACTCTCCTACGAGCAGTACTTC
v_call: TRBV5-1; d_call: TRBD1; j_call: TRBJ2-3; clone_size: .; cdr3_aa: CASSLIGGSTDTQYF; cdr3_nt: TGCGCCAGCAGCTTGATAGGGGGCAGCACAGATACGCAGTATTTT
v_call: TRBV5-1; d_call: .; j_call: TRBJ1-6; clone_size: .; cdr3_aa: CASGPGYNSPLHF; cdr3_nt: TGCGCCAGCGGGCCCGGCTATAATTCACCCCTCCACTTT
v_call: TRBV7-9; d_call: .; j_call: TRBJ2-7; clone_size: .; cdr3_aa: CASSLYHEQYF; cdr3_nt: TGTGCCAGCAGCTTATATCACGAGCAGTACTTC
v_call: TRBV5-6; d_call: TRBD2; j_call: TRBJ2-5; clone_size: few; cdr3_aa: CASSLAGGHGTQYF; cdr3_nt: TGTGCCAGCAGCTTGGCGGGGGGGCACGGGACCCAGTACTTC
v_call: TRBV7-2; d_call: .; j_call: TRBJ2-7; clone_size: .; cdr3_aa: CASSLAGFYEQYF; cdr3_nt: TGTGCCAGCAGCTTAGCCGGGTTTTACGAGCAGTACTTC
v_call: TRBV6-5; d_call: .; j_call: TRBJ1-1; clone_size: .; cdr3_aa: CASRTVGIPEAFF; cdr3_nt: TGTGCCAGCAGGACGGTCGGGATACCTGAAGCTTTCTTT
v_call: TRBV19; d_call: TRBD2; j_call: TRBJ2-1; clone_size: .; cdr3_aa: CASSRLGGNPNEQFF; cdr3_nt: TGTGCCAGTAGCCGACTCGGGGGGAATCCCAATGAGCAGTTCTTC
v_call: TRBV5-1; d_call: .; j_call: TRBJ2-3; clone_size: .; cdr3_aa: CASRFAADTQYF; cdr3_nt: TGCGCCAGCAGGTTTGCGGCAGATACGCAGTATTTT
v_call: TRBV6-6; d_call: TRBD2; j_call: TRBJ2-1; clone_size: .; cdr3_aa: CATNGGVNEQFF; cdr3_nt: TGTGCCACCAACGGGGGGGTAAATGAGCAGTTCTTC
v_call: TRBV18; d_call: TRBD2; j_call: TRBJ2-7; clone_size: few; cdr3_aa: CASSPLAASSYEQYF; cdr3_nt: TGTGCCAGCTCACCGCTAGCGGCAAGCTCCTACGAGCAGTACTTC
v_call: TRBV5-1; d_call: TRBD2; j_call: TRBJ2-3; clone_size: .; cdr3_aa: CASSRTSGGAGDTQYF; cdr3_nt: TGCGCCAGCAGCCGGACTAGCGGGGGGGCAGGAGATACGCAGTATTTT
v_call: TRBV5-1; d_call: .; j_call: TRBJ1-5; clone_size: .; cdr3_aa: CASSKEGNQPQHF; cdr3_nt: TGCGCCAGCAGCAAAGAGGGCAATCAGCCCCAGCATTTT
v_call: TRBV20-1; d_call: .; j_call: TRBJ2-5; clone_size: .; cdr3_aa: CSARDRETQYF; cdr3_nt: TGCAGTGCTAGAGATAGAGAGACCCAGTACTTC
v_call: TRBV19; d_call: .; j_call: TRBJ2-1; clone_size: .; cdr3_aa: CASSPRERSLLFF; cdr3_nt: TGTGCCAGTAGCCCGAGAGAGAGGAGTCTGCTGTTCTTC
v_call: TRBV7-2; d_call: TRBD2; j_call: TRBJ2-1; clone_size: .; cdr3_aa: CASSLGLAGGREQFF; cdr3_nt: TGTGCCAGCAGCTTGGGACTAGCGGGGGGGCGTGAGCAGTTCTTC
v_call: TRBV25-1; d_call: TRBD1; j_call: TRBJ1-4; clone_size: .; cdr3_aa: CASSPRTGNPTNEKLFF; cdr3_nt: TGTGCCAGCAGTCCTCGGACAGGGAACCCGACAAATGAAAAACTGTTTTTT
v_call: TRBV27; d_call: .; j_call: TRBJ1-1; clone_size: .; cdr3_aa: CASSANPLWTQRLTEAFF; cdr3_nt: TGTGCCAGCAGTGCAAACCCCCTTTGGACCCAGCGGTTGACTGAAGCTTTCTTT
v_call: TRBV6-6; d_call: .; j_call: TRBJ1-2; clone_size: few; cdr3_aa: CASSYFGQGDRGYTF; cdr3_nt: TGTGCCAGCAGTTACTTCGGCCAGGGCGATCGTGGCTACACCTTC
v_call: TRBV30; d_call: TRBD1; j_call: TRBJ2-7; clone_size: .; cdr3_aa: CAGHSDRATYEQYF; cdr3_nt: TGTGCCGGGCATTCGGACAGGGCAACCTACGAGCAGTACTTC
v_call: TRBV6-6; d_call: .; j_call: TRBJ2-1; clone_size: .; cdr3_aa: CASSTSGQGFF; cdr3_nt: .
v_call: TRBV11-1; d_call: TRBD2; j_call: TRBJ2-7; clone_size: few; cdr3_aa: CASSTQGGTYEQYF; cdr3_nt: TGTGCCAGCAGCACCCAGGGAGGGACCTACGAGCAGTACTTC
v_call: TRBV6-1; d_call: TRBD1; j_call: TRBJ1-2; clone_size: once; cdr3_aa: CASSAGQGSVTF; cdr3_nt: TGTGCCAGCAGTGCCGGACAGGGCAGTGTCACCTTC